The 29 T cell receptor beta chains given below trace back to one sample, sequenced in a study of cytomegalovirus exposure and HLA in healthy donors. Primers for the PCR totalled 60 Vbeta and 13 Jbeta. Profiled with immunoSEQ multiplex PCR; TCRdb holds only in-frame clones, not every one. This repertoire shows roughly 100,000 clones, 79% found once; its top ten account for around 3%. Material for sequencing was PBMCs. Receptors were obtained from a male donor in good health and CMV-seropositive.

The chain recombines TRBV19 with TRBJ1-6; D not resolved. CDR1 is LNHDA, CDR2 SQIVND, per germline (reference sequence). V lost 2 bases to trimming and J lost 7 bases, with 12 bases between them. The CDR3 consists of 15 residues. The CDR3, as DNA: TGTGCCAGTAGTATAATAGGCCAGGCCAATTCACCCCTCCACTTT. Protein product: CASSIIGQANSPLHF.

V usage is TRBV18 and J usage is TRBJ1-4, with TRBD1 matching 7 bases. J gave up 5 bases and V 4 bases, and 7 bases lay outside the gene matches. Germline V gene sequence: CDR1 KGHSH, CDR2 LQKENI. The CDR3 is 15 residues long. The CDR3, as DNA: TGTGCCAGCTCACTCCAGGGGGTCGGGAATGAAAAACTGTTTTTT. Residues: CASSLQGVGNEKLFF.

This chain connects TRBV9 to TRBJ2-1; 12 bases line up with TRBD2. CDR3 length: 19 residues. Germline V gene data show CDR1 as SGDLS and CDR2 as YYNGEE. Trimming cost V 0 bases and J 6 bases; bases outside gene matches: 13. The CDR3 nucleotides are TGTGCCAGCAGCGTAGTGGCTAGCGGGGGGGCGCGGACACCCAATGAGCAGTTCTTC. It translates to CASSVVASGGARTPNEQFF.

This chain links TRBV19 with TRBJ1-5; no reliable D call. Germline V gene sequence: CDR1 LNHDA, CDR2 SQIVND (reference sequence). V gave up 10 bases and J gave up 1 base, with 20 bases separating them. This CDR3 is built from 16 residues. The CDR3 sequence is CATEGLSGGSNQPQHF. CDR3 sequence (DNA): TGTGCCACCGAGGGATTGAGCGGAGGGAGCAATCAGCCCCAGCATTTT.

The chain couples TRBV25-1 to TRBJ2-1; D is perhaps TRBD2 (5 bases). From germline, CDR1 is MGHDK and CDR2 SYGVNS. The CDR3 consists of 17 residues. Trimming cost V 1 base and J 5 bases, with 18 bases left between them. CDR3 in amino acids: CASSELTREFGDNEQFF. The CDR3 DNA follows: TGTGCCAGCAGTGAATTAACGAGGGAGTTCGGGGACAATGAGCAGTTCTTC.

Here the CDR3 DNA reads TGTGCCAGCAGTTACGGGGCAGGGGGCGCGTACGAGCAGTACTTC. Its translation is CASSYGAGGAYEQYF. The chain uses TRBV6-5 and TRBJ2-7; TRBD1 agrees at 8 bases. Germline loops: CDR1 MNHEY, CDR2 SVGAGI. CDR3 size: 15 residues. Trimming took 2 bases from V and 4 from J; bases not matched to a gene: 7.

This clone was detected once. The CDR3 region is CASSEHRGSYEQYF. The CDR3 DNA is TGTGCCAGCAGTGAACACAGGGGCTCCTACGAGCAGTACTTC. The V gene is TRBV25-1, the J gene TRBJ2-7, with TRBD1 matching over 7 bases. This CDR3 comprises 14 residues. V trimming: 2 bases; J trimming: 0 bases; junction bases outside the gene matches: 1. Germline lookup yields CDR1 MGHDK and CDR2 SYGVNS.

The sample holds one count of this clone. Here the CDR3 DNA reads TGTGCCAGCAGCTTAGCGGGAGGGTCCTATAGCAATCAGCCCCAGCATTTT. Translation: CASSLAGGSYSNQPQHF. This chain uses TRBV7-8 with TRBJ1-5; D ambiguous. CDR1 is SGHVS and CDR2 is FQNEAQ in the germline V gene. The CDR3 loop spans 17 amino acids. Trimming removed 0 bases at V and 0 bases at J, with 12 bases between.

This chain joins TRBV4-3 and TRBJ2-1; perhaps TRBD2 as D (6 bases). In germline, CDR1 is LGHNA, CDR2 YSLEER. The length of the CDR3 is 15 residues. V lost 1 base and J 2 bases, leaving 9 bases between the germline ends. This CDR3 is CASSQGAGTYNEQFF. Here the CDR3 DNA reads TGCGCCAGCAGCCAAGGCGCGGGAACCTACAATGAGCAGTTCTTC.

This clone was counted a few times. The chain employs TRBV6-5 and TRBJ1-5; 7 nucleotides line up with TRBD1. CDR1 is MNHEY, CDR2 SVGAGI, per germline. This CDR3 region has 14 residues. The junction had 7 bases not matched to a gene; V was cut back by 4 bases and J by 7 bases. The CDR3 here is CASSFDRVRQPQHF. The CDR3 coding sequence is TGTGCCAGCAGTTTCGACAGGGTAAGACAGCCCCAGCATTTT.

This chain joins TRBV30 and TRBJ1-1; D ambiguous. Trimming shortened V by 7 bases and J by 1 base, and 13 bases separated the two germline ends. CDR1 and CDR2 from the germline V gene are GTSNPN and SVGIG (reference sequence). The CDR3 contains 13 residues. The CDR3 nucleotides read TGTGCCTCAGCGACGGGAAGGAACACTGAAGCTTTCTTT. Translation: CASATGRNTEAFF.

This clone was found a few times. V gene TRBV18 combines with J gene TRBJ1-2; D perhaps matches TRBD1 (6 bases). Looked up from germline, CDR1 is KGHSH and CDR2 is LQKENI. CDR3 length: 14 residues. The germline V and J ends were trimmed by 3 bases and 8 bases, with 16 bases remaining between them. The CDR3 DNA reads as TGTGCCAGCTCACCGACAGGACCCGGGGAAGGCTACACCTTC. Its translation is CASSPTGPGEGYTF.

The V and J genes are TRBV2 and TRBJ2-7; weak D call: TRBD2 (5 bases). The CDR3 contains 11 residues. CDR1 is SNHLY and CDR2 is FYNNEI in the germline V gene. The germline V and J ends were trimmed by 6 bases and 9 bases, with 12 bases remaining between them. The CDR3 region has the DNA TGTGCCAGCAGCCTCGGGGAGCGGCAGTACTTC. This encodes CASSLGERQYF.

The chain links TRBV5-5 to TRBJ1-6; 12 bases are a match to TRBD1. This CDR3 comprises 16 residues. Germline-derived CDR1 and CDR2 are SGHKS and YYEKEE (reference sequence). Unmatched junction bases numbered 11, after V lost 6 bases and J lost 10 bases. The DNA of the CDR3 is TGTGCCAGCACTTTGAGGCCGGGGACAGGGGGCTCACCCCTCCACTTT. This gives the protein CASTLRPGTGGSPLHF.

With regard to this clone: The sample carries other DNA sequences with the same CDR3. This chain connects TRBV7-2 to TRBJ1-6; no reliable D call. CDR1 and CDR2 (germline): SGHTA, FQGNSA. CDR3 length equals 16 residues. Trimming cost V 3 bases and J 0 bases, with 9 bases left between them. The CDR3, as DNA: TGTGCCAGCAGCTTTAGTTTAAGCTCCTATAATTCACCCCTCCACTTT. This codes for CASSFSLSSYNSPLHF.

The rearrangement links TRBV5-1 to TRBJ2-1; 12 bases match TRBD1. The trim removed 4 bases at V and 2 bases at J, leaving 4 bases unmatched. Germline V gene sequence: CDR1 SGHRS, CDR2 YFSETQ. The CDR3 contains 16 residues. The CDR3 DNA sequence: TGCGCCAGCAGCGGGGGGACAGGGGGCCCCTACAATGAGCAGTTCTTC. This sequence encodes CASSGGTGGPYNEQFF.

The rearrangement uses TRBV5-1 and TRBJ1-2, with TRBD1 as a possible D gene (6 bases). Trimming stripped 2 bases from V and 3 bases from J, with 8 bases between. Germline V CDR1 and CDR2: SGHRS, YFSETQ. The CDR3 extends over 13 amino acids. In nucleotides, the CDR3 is TGCGCCAGCAGCTTACAGGGCGACTATGGCTACACCTTC. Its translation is CASSLQGDYGYTF.

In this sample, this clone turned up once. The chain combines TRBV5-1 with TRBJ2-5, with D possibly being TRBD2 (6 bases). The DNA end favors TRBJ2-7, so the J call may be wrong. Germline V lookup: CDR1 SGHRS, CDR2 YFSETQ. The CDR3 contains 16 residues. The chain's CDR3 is CASSYGGAPVAGEQYF. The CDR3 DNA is TGCGCCAGCAGCTACGGCGGGGCCCCTGTTGCAGGCGAGCAGTACTTC.

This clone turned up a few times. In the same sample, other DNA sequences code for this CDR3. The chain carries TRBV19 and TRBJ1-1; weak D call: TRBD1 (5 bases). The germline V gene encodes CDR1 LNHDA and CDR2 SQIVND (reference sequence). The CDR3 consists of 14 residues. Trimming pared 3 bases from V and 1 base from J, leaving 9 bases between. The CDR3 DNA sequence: TGTGCCAGTAGTATCTGGCAGGGGAACACTGAAGCTTTCTTT. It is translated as CASSIWQGNTEAFF.

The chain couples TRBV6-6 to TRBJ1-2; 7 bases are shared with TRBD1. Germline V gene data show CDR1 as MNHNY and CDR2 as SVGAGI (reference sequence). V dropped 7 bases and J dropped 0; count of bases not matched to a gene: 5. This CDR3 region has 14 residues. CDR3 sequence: CASTFGTANYGYTF. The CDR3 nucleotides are TGTGCCAGCACCTTCGGGACAGCTAACTATGGCTACACCTTC.

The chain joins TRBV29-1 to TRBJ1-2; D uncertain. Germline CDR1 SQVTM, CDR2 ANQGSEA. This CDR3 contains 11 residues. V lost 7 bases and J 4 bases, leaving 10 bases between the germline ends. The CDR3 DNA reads TGCAGCGCCGGCGGGATCTATGGCTACACCTTC. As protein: CSAGGIYGYTF.

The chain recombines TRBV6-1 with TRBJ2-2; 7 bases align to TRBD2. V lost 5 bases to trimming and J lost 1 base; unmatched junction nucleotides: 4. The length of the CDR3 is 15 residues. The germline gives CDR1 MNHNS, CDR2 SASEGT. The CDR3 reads CASSTWGGNTGELFF. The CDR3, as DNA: TGTGCCAGCAGTACATGGGGGGGGAACACCGGGGAGCTGTTTTTT.

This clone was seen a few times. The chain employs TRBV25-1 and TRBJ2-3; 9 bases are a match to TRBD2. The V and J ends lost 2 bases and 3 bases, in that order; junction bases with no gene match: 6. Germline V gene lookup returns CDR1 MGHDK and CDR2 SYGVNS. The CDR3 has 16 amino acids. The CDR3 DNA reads TGTGCCAGCAGTGAACCTCTAGCGGGGCCAACAGATACGCAGTATTTT. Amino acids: CASSEPLAGPTDTQYF.

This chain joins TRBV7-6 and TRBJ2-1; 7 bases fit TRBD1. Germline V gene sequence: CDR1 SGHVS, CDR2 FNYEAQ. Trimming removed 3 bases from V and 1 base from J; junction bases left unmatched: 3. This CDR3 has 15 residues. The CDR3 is CASSFTGVSYNEQFF. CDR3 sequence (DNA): TGTGCCAGCAGCTTTACAGGGGTGTCCTACAATGAGCAGTTCTTC.

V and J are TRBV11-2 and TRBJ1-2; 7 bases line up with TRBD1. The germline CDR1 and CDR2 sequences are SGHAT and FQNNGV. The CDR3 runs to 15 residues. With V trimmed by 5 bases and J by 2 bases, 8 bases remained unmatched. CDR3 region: CASSPSTGLNYGYTF. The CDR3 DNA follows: TGTGCCAGCAGCCCGTCGACAGGGCTCAACTATGGCTACACCTTC.

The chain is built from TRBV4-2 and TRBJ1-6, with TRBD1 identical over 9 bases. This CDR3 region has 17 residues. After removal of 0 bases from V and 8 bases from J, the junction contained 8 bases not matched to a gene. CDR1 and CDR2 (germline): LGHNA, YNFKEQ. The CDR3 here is CASSQDGGTGRDSPLHF. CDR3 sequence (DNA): TGTGCCAGCAGCCAAGATGGCGGGACAGGGAGAGATTCACCCCTCCACTTT.

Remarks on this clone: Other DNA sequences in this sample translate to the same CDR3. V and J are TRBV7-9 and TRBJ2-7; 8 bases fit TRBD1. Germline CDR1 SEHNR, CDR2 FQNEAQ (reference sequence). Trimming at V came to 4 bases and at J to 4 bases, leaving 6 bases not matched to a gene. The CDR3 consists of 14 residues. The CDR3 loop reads CASSSGQGPYEQYF. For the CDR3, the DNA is TGTGCCAGCAGCTCCGGACAGGGACCTTACGAGCAGTACTTC.

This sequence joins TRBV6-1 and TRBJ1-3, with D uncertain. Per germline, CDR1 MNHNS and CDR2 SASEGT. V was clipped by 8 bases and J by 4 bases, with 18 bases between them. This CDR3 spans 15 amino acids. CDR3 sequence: CASGPFSAQGNTIYF. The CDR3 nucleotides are TGTGCCAGCGGTCCCTTCAGCGCACAAGGAAACACCATATATTTT.

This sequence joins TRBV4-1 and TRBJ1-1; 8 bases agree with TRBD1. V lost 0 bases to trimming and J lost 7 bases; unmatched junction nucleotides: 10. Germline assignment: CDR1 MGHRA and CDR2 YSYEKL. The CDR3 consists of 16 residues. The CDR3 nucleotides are TGCGCCAGCAGCCAAGAGGCAGGGGGCGCATTGGGTGAAGCTTTCTTT. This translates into CASSQEAGGALGEAFF.